Listed below are T cell receptor beta chains from one sample, sequenced in a study of CD8+CD57+ T cells in acquired aplastic anemia. One entry per CDR3 protein, called by TCRdb with MiXCR from the reads. The table lists approximately 180,000 distinct CDR3 sequences, less than 60% of them singletons. Material for sequencing was sorted CD4+, CD8+, or CD8+CD57+ T cells (not recorded which) from PBMCs. The receptors come from a human donor with aplastic anemia. Each CDR3 is given with its conserved first and last residue. A D gene is named only where the DNA matches it firmly. Rows give clone size only sometimes, using once, few, many, or a class for an expanded clone.

clone_size,v_call,j_call,d_call,cdr3_aa,cdr3_nt
.,TRBV11-1,TRBJ2-1,TRBD2,CASSNSGTSGSHEQFF,TGTGCCAGCAGCAATTCCGGGACTAGCGGGAGTCATGAGCAGTTCTTC
.,TRBV25-1,TRBJ2-7,.,CASVAGTFYEQYF,TGTGCCAGCGTAGCAGGGACATTCTACGAGCAGTACTTC
.,TRBV25-1,TRBJ1-1,.,CASSLAPGSSEAFF,TGTGCCAGCTCATTGGCGCCAGGGTCTTCTGAAGCTTTCTTT
.,TRBV7-2,TRBJ2-7,.,CASSLGATYSYEQYF,TGTGCCAGCAGCCTGGGGGCCACTTACTCCTACGAGCAGTACTTC
.,TRBV2,TRBJ2-5,.,CASSPRTSNQETQYF,TGTGCCAGCTCCCCCCGCACCTCCAACCAAGAGACCCAGTACTTC
.,TRBV7-8,TRBJ2-1,.,CASSLGSTNEQFF,TGTGCCAGCAGCTTAGGGTCAACCAATGAGCAGTTCTTC
many,TRBV20-1,TRBJ1-6,.,CSAQTGARSLSSPLHF,TGCAGTGCTCAAACGGGGGCGCGGTCATTGAGTTCACCCCTCCACTTT
.,TRBV24-1,TRBJ1-2,.,CATSEWIGGYTF,TGTGCCACCAGTGAGTGGATAGGAGGCTACACCTTC
many,TRBV10-3,TRBJ1-5,.,CAIREGDGNQPQHF,TGTGCCATCAGGGAGGGGGATGGCAATCAGCCCCAGCATTTT
.,TRBV20-1,TRBJ2-7,TRBD1,CSAGADRVVYEQYF,TGCAGTGCCGGGGCCGACAGGGTCGTCTACGAGCAGTACTTC
once,TRBV6-5,TRBJ2-7,.,CASSYGLLYEQYF,TGTGCCAGCAGCTACGGACTACTCTACGAGCAGTACTTC
.,TRBV5-1,TRBJ2-3,TRBD1,CASSLLTGEQYF,TGCGCCAGCAGCTTACTGACAGGGGAGCAGTATTTT
many,TRBV5-1,TRBJ2-6,.,CASSLEGRSSGANVLTF,TGCGCCAGCAGCTTGGAGGGACGGAGCTCTGGGGCCAACGTCCTGACTTTC
many,TRBV12-3/TRBV12-4,TRBJ2-5,TRBD1,CASSPGTEETQYF,TGTGCCAGCAGCCCCGGGACAGAAGAGACCCAGTACTTC
few,TRBV18,TRBJ2-5,TRBD1,CASSRQGALQETQYF,TGTGCCAGCTCTCGACAGGGGGCGCTTCAAGAGACCCAGTACTTC
many,TRBV7-3,TRBJ2-3,TRBD2,CASSFLAGGRDTQYF,TGTGCCAGCAGCTTTCTAGCGGGGGGGCGGGATACGCAGTATTTT
many,TRBV6-1,TRBJ1-1,.,CASSQGWEAFF,TGTGCCAGCAGCCAGGGATGGGAAGCTTTCTTT
few,TRBV18,TRBJ1-2,.,CASSPPRSGGYGYTF,TGTGCCAGCTCACCACCGAGGTCAGGAGGCTATGGCTACACCTTC
.,TRBV20-1,TRBJ1-1,TRBD1,CGAREKGQMNTEAFF,TGCGGTGCTCGAGAAAAGGGACAGATGAACACTGAAGCTTTCTTT
.,TRBV7-2,TRBJ2-7,TRBD2,CASSLALAGAGEQYF,TGTGCCAGCAGCTTAGCACTAGCGGGTGCTGGGGAGCAGTACTTC
many,TRBV5-1,TRBJ1-2,.,CASRKSGDIGGYTF,TGCGCCAGCAGGAAATCCGGGGACATCGGCGGCTACACCTTC
few,TRBV24-1,TRBJ2-2,.,CATSDDTGELFF,TGTGCCACCAGTGACGACACCGGGGAGCTGTTTTTT
many,TRBV12-3/TRBV12-4,TRBJ2-3,TRBD1,CARPGQGTDTQYF,TGTGCCAGGCCGGGACAGGGTACAGATACGCAGTATTTT
.,TRBV10-3,TRBJ2-1,.,CAISDGPYNEQFF,TGTGCCATCAGTGACGGGCCGTACAATGAGCAGTTCTTC
.,TRBV4-2,TRBJ1-2,TRBD1,CASSQGQGGYGYTF,TGTGCCAGCAGCCAGGGACAGGGTGGGTATGGCTACACCTTC
few,TRBV3-1,TRBJ2-2,.,CASSPYGLENTGELFF,TGTGCCAGCAGCCCCTACGGTCTGGAAAACACCGGGGAGCTGTTTTTT
.,TRBV7-8,TRBJ2-1,TRBD2,CASSLASGGVEQFF,TGTGCCAGCAGCTTGGCTAGCGGGGGTGTTGAGCAGTTCTTC
many,TRBV7-8,TRBJ2-7,TRBD1,CASSLVGQGAGEQYF,TGTGCCAGCAGCTTAGTGGGACAGGGGGCGGGTGAGCAGTACTTC
many,TRBV14,TRBJ1-1,TRBD1,CASSRRTGANTEAFF,TGTGCCAGCAGCCGAAGGACAGGGGCGAACACTGAAGCTTTCTTT
few,TRBV29-1,TRBJ2-7,.,CSVELVLGEQYF,TGCAGCGTTGAACTAGTCTTGGGTGAGCAGTACTTC
many,TRBV10-3,TRBJ1-2,.,CAISESTAALAF,TGTGCCATCAGTGAGTCGACTGCGGCGTTGGCCTTC
.,TRBV6-2/TRBV6-3,TRBJ1-1,.,CASSYTRAVSGNTEAFF,TGTGCCAGCAGTTACACCCGAGCAGTTTCGGGGAACACTGAAGCTTTCTTT
few,TRBV12-3/TRBV12-4,TRBJ2-7,.,CASSLGRTYEQYF,TGTGCCAGCAGTTTAGGACGGACCTACGAGCAGTACTTC
many,TRBV9,TRBJ2-2,.,CASSVVLDTGELFF,TGTGCCAGCAGCGTCGTTCTGGACACCGGGGAGCTGTTTTTT
once,TRBV5-1,TRBJ1-5,.,CASSLAAGQPQHF,TGCGCCAGCAGCTTGGCAGCTGGGCAGCCCCAGCATTTT
.,TRBV7-6,TRBJ1-1,.,CASSLFTNTEAFF,TGTGCCAGCAGCTTATTTACGAACACTGAAGCTTTCTTT
.,TRBV28,TRBJ2-7,.,CASSLAARVYEQYF,TGTGCCAGCAGTTTAGCAGCACGCGTCTACGAGCAGTACTTC
many,TRBV6-1,TRBJ2-7,.,CASSESRVVRIEQQYF,TGTGCCAGCAGTGAAAGCAGGGTAGTCAGAATAGAACAGCAGTACTTC
.,TRBV20-1,TRBJ2-5,.,CSARDTGQETQYF,TGCAGTGCTAGGGACACCGGGCAAGAGACCCAGTACTTC
few,TRBV2,TRBJ2-1,.,CASSDHRGGNNEQFF,TGTGCCAGCAGTGACCACAGGGGAGGGAACAATGAGCAGTTCTTC
.,TRBV2,TRBJ1-5,TRBD1,CASNPGTEGQPQHF,TGTGCCAGCAACCCCGGGACAGAAGGTCAGCCCCAGCATTTT
.,TRBV20-1,TRBJ1-1,.,CSARDQTGNTEAFF,TGCAGTGCTAGAGACCAAACAGGGAACACTGAAGCTTTCTTT
many,TRBV28,TRBJ2-7,TRBD1,CASGTGWVSEQYF,TGTGCCAGCGGGACAGGGTGGGTGAGCGAGCAGTACTTC
.,TRBV2,TRBJ1-2,TRBD1,CASRDRGLFYGYTF,TGTGCCAGTAGGGACAGGGGGTTGTTCTATGGCTACACCTTC
.,TRBV7-3,TRBJ2-5,.,CASSSETQYF,TGTGCCAGCAGCTCGGAGACCCAGTACTTC
.,TRBV7-9,TRBJ2-7,.,CASSLVSELEQYF,TGTGCCAGCAGCTTAGTTAGCGAGCTGGAGCAGTACTTC
.,TRBV11-2,TRBJ2-7,TRBD1,CASSPQGQTTYEQYF,TGTGCCAGCAGCCCACAGGGGCAGACCACCTACGAGCAGTACTTC
few,TRBV28,TRBJ2-7,.,CASRPPGLSSYEQYF,TGTGCCAGCCGCCCGCCCGGGCTGTCTTCCTACGAGCAGTACTTC
few,TRBV24-1,TRBJ2-2,TRBD1,CATSDLSPGQGHGELFF,TGTGCCACCAGTGATTTGAGTCCGGGACAGGGACACGGGGAGCTGTTTTTT
many,TRBV9,TRBJ1-6,.,CASSVGGHSPLHF,TGTGCCAGCAGCGTGGGGGGGCATTCACCCCTCCACTTT
.,TRBV24-1,TRBJ2-3,.,CATSDSRGVNTDTQYF,TGTGCCACCAGTGACTCTAGGGGGGTCAACACAGATACGCAGTATTTT
many,TRBV7-2,TRBJ1-1,TRBD1,CASSRQGAVTEAFF,TGTGCCAGCAGCCGACAGGGGGCGGTCACTGAAGCTTTCTTT
.,TRBV24-1,TRBJ1-2,.,CATSDSDAPSYTF,TGTGCCACCAGTGACAGTGACGCACCCAGCTACACCTTC